The subject of this entry is one T cell receptor beta chain. This specimen belongs to a study of blood T cell repertoires in COVID-19. After removal of 0 bases from V and 4 bases from J, the junction contained 4 bases not matched to a gene. Germline V gene data show CDR1 as SGDLS and CDR2 as YYNGEE. The CDR3 is made up of 14 amino acids. Assay used: immunoSEQ multiplex PCR; TCRdb lists only in-frame clones, some missing. The data show approximately 150,000 clones, roughly 87% seen once. The sequenced sample consisted of PBMCs or T cells enriched from blood (not recorded which). The rearrangement links TRBV9 to TRBJ2-7; 7 nucleotides align to TRBD2. The sequence was obtained from a human donor with acute COVID-19. The donor label of this sample is uncertain. CDR3 bases: TGTGCCAGCAGCGTAGAAAACGGGGGGTACGAGCAGTACTTC. Amino acid sequence: CASSVENGGYEQYF.